Below, 18 T cell receptor beta chains from the same sample are listed, as sequenced in a study of T cells after yellow fever vaccination. TCRdb re-derived calls from the 5' RACE reads in MiXCR, one entry per CDR3 protein. This table has about 340,000 distinct CDR3 sequences, 9.5% to 15% appearing once. The sample consisted of CD4+ T cells sorted from PBMCs, taken 15 days after the yellow fever booster vaccination. The receptors stem from a man aged 18 to 29 who received the YFV17D yellow fever vaccine.

This clonotype was recorded a few times. This chain joins TRBV7-2 and TRBJ2-3, with 10 nucleotides matching TRBD2. This CDR3 is built from 16 residues. The germline gives CDR1 SGHTA, CDR2 FQGNSA. The trim removed 1 base at V and 6 bases at J, leaving 7 bases unmatched. The CDR3 DNA sequence: TGTGCCAGCAGCTTAGGGCTAGCGGGGGTCTCTGATACGCAGTATTTT. Its protein is CASSLGLAGVSDTQYF.

At least ten counts were recorded for this clonotype. The chain joins TRBV6-2 or TRBV6-3 to TRBJ2-7, with 7 bases lining up with TRBD2. CDR1 and CDR2 from the germline V gene are MNHEY and SVGEGT. Germline trimming cut 6 bases from V and 2 bases from J; bases unmatched to any gene: 4. The CDR3 extends over 13 amino acids. CDR3 region: CASRREAPYEQYF. The CDR3 region has the DNA TGTGCCAGCAGACGGGAGGCCCCCTACGAGCAGTACTTC.

In this sample, this clonotype turned up a few times. The V and J genes are TRBV28 and TRBJ2-3; D may be TRBD2 (6 bases). Germline V gives CDR1 MDHEN, CDR2 SYDVKM. V lost 5 bases, J lost 6 bases, and 21 bases lay in between. CDR3 length equals 16 residues. The CDR3 sequence: CASSTAWGLTSDTQYF. CDR3 DNA sequence: TGTGCCAGCAGTACCGCATGGGGACTCACATCTGATACGCAGTATTTT.

V gene TRBV5-1 combines with J gene TRBJ2-3; TRBD2 matches at 7 bases. The trim removed 0 bases at V and 2 bases at J, leaving 3 bases unmatched. The CDR3 is 15 amino acids. Germline CDR1 is SGHRS and CDR2 is YFSETQ. For the CDR3, the DNA is TGCGCCAGCAGCTTGGTGCGGGGGAACACAGATACGCAGTATTTT. Its translation is CASSLVRGNTDTQYF.

The chain carries TRBV12-3 or TRBV12-4 and TRBJ2-5; tentatively, D is TRBD2 (5 bases). The V end was cut by 5 bases, the J end by 5 bases, with 15 bases between. CDR3 size: 14 residues. CDR3 in DNA: TGTGCCAGCAGTCCTCAGGTTGGCGGGGAGACCCAGTACTTC. It encodes CASSPQVGGETQYF.

The V and J genes are TRBV25-1 and TRBJ2-3; possible D gene TRBD2, 6 bases. This CDR3 region has 15 residues. CDR1 and CDR2 (germline): MGHDK, SYGVNS. V gave up 1 base and J gave up 0 bases, with 8 bases separating them. The CDR3 coding sequence is TGTGCCAGCAGTGAATCCGGGACTAGCACAGATACGCAGTATTTT. Translated, it gives CASSESGTSTDTQYF.

This clonotype has ten or more counts. The chain carries TRBV7-6 and TRBJ2-1, with a weak D call TRBD1 (6 bases). CDR1 and CDR2 from the germline V gene are SGHVS and FNYEAQ. The CDR3 contains 16 residues. V lost 4 bases, J lost 12 bases, and 25 bases lay in between. This CDR3 reads CASSSGGSPSSRWQFF. CDR3 in DNA: TGTGCCAGCAGCTCTGGGGGCAGTCCCTCTTCTAGATGGCAGTTCTTC.

CDR3 DNA: TGTGCCAGCTCCCTGGACTTGGAAGGGGAGCAGTTCTTC. Translating gives CASSLDLEGEQFF. This sequence joins TRBV18 and TRBJ2-1, with D possibly matching TRBD2 (5 bases). Germline V gene lookup returns CDR1 KGHSH and CDR2 LQKENI. The V end lost 6 bases, the J end lost 10 bases, and 16 bases lay between the germline ends. The CDR3 spans 13 residues.

This clonotype was detected ten times or more. J is TRBJ2-5 and V is TRBV12-3 or TRBV12-4; D ambiguous. The CDR3 contains 14 residues. With 1 base removed from V and 2 bases from J, the gap between germline ends came to 8 bases. The CDR3 nucleotides read TGTGCCAGCAGTTTAGGGGATGAACAAGAGACCCAGTACTTC. This encodes CASSLGDEQETQYF.

The chain joins TRBV7-2 to TRBJ2-7, with unresolved D. V shed 0 bases and J shed 6 bases, with 21 bases lying between them. This CDR3 contains 17 residues. The germline V gene encodes CDR1 SGHTA and CDR2 FQGNSA. CDR3 bases: TGTGCCAGCAGCTTAGCCACTGTTAGCACCGTCCCCTTCGAGCAGTACTTC. It codes for CASSLATVSTVPFEQYF. Looking up the rest from reference TRBV7-2 and TRBJ2-7 gives the full variable domain: GAGVSQSPSNKVTEKGKDVELRCDPISGHTALYWYRQSLGQGLEFLIYFQGNSAPDKSGLPSDRFSAERTGGSVSTLTIQRTQQEDSAVYLCASSLATVSTVPFEQYFGPGTRLTVT.

This clonotype showed up just a few times. The gene calls are TRBV29-1 and TRBJ2-3; TRBD2 is a possible D gene (6 bases). Between the trimmed V and J ends, which lost 5 bases and 7 bases, there was a span of 13 bases. Per germline, CDR1 SQVTM and CDR2 ANQGSEA. CDR3 length equals 12 residues. Written as DNA, the CDR3 is TGCAGCGTTTCGCGGGGTGTAAATACGCAGTATTTT. Translated: CSVSRGVNTQYF.

This clonotype was seen a few times. The chain is built from TRBV28 and TRBJ2-5; D not certain. Germline-derived CDR1 and CDR2 are MDHEN and SYDVKM. There are 12 residues in the CDR3. Trimming left V 7 bases short and J 7 bases short, with 13 bases between. The CDR3 DNA sequence: TGTGCCAGCAATGATCCCTTTCGGACCCAGTACTTC. Amino acid sequence: CASNDPFRTQYF.

This chain links TRBV18 with TRBJ2-7, with 8 bases lining up with TRBD2. The germline V gene has CDR1 KGHSH and CDR2 LQKENI. Trimming took 6 bases from V and 6 from J; bases not matched to a gene: 10. This CDR3 contains 14 residues. Here the CDR3 reads CASSSSRGGTEQYF. The DNA for the CDR3 is TGTGCCAGCTCCAGTAGCCGGGGGGGTACCGAGCAGTACTTC.

The sample holds a few counts of this clonotype. The V gene is TRBV7-8, the J gene TRBJ2-4, with D tentatively TRBD1 or TRBD2 (5 bases each). V dropped 0 bases and J dropped 1 base, with 16 bases sitting between them. Per the germline V gene, CDR1 is SGHVS and CDR2 is FQNEAQ. This CDR3 spans 18 amino acids. The CDR3 protein is CASSLATRGNMAKNIQYF. CDR3 DNA: TGTGCCAGCAGCTTAGCAACCCGGGGCAATATGGCCAAAAACATTCAGTACTTC.

The chain has TRBV6-2 or TRBV6-3 and TRBJ2-7, with a possible D match to TRBD1 (6 bases). Germline V lookup: CDR1 MNHEY, CDR2 SVGEGT. This CDR3 comprises 11 residues. The V end was cut by 8 bases, the J end by 1 base, with 6 bases between. The CDR3 region has the DNA TGTGCCAGCGGACAGTCCTACGAGCAGTACGTC. Translating gives CASGQSYEQYV.

This rearrangement joins TRBV18 to TRBJ2-2; D is unclear. CDR1 and CDR2 (germline): KGHSH, LQKENI. V was clipped by 2 bases and J by 4 bases, with 2 bases between them. The CDR3 is made up of 12 amino acids. The CDR3 coding sequence is TGTGCCAGCTCACCAGCCACCGGGGAGCTGTTTTTT. Protein product: CASSPATGELFF.

This clonotype was seen only a few times. V gene TRBV7-8 combines with J gene TRBJ1-6; D not certain. The V end lost 2 bases, the J end lost 10 bases, and 9 bases lay between the germline ends. The CDR3 contains 13 residues. Looked up from germline, CDR1 is SGHVS and CDR2 is FQNEAQ. The CDR3 loop reads CASSLFVVSPLHF. In DNA, the CDR3 is TGTGCCAGCAGCTTATTCGTGGTCTCACCCCTCCACTTT.

Only a few counts were recorded for this clonotype. This chain joins TRBV27 and TRBJ2-7; D gene uncertain. V was trimmed by 3 bases and J by 1 base, leaving 7 bases between them. From germline, CDR1 is MNHEY and CDR2 SMNVEV (reference sequence). This CDR3 has 13 residues. The CDR3 DNA is TGTGCCAGCAGTTTTAGTAGGTCCTACGAGCAGTACTTC. It yields the protein CASSFSRSYEQYF.